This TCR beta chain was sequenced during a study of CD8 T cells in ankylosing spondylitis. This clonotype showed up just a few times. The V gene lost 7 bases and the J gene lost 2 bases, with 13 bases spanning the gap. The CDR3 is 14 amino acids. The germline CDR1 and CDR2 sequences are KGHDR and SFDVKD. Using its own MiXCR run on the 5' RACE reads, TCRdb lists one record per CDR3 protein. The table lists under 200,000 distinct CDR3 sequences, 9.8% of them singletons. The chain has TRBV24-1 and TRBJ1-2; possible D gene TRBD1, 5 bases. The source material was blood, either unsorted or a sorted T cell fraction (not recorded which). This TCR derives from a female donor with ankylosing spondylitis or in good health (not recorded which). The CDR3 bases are TGTGCCACCAGCCCTTCAGGGATCAACTATGGCTACACCTTC. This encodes CATSPSGINYGYTF.